The source of this T cell receptor (beta chain) is a study of CD8 T cells in ankylosing spondylitis. Germline V gene sequence: CDR1 MNHEY, CDR2 SVGAGI. There are 12 residues in the CDR3. V was shortened by 5 bases and J by 4 bases, with 8 bases between the two germline ends. This clonotype was found a few times. Its specificity is unknown. Each CDR3 protein gets one entry after TCRdb re-called the 5' RACE reads with MiXCR. The sample yields about 160,000 distinct CDR3 sequences, around 18% seen once. Points from the study as a whole: Significant enrichment of disease-linked clones was reportedly seen in matched ankylosing spondylitis synovial fluid. Disease-linked clones were CD8+ and relatively rare in peripheral blood. The study identified a TCR beta motif of under ten highly homologous variants that appeared characteristic of ankylosing spondylitis blood.

Sequencing was carried out using blood, either unsorted or a sorted T cell fraction (not recorded which). V usage is TRBV6-5 and J usage is TRBJ1-1; a possible D gene is TRBD1 (5 bases). This receptor was obtained from a male donor with ankylosing spondylitis or in good health (not recorded which). The CDR3 bases are TGTGCCAGCAGTCGAGGGGTCACTGAAGCTTTCTTT. Its translation is CASSRGVTEAFF.